The 12 T cell receptor beta chains below all came from one sample that was sequenced in a study of blood T cell repertoires in COVID-19. Only in-frame clones appear in the TCRdb table, and some are missing; sequencing was by immunoSEQ multiplex PCR. The data hold about 220,000 clones, with roughly 84% observed a single time. Sequencing was performed on peripheral blood. These receptor sequences come from an elderly woman with acute or convalescent COVID-19.

This clone was recorded once. The V and J genes are TRBV27 and TRBJ1-1; TRBD1 matches 8 bases. This CDR3 contains 15 residues. Germline V gene data show CDR1 as MNHEY and CDR2 as SMNVEV (reference sequence). Germline trimming cut 6 bases from V and 6 bases from J; bases unmatched to any gene: 12. CDR3 amino acids: CASRRDRLFYSEAFF. The CDR3 region has the DNA TGTGCCAGCAGGAGGGACAGGCTCTTTTATTCTGAAGCTTTCTTT.

CDR3 sequence: CASSLDSDSISNQPQHF. The CDR3 DNA reads TGTGCCAGCAGCCTCGATTCGGACAGTATTAGCAATCAGCCCCAGCATTTT. This chain joins TRBV4-2 and TRBJ1-5; a possible D gene is TRBD1 (6 bases). Between the trimmed V and J ends, which lost 4 bases and 0 bases, there was a span of 16 bases. This CDR3 has 17 amino acids. CDR1 is LGHNA, CDR2 YNFKEQ, per germline.

V usage is TRBV3-1 (or the pseudogene TRBV3-2) and J usage is TRBJ2-1; D is ambiguous. Germline V CDR1 and CDR2: LGHDT, YNNKEL (reference sequence). The CDR3 runs 15 residues. Trimming took off 2 bases at V and 5 bases at J, with 13 bases between the two ends. The CDR3 nucleotides are TGTGCCAGCAGCCAATCCTATTCCCTCGACAATGAGCAGTTCTTC. Translating it yields CASSQSYSLDNEQFF.

This chain connects TRBV7-6 to TRBJ2-1, with 13 bases that match TRBD2. The germline CDR1 and CDR2 sequences are SGHVS and FNYEAQ. Germline trimming cut 5 bases from V and 4 bases from J; bases unmatched to any gene: 5. This CDR3 region has 16 residues. The CDR3 region has the DNA TGTGCCAGCAGCCGTACTAGCGGGGGGGCGTACAATGAGCAGTTCTTC. Translating it yields CASSRTSGGAYNEQFF.

The table lists this clone with a count of one. The CDR3 coding sequence is TGTGCCAGCAGCCTGCTGGGGCAGGGTGAAGCTTTCTTT. It translates to CASSLLGQGEAFF. The chain employs TRBV3-1 (or the pseudogene TRBV3-2) and TRBJ1-1, with D possibly being TRBD1 (5 bases). The CDR3 extends over 13 amino acids. Germline V gene lookup returns CDR1 LGHDT and CDR2 YNNKEL (reference sequence). Trimming stripped 4 bases from V and 7 bases from J, with 13 bases between.

V usage is TRBV5-1 and J usage is TRBJ1-4, with 7 bases identical to TRBD1. After removal of 4 bases from V and 8 bases from J, the junction contained 11 bases not matched to a gene. The germline gives CDR1 SGHRS, CDR2 YFSETQ. CDR3 length equals 15 residues. The CDR3 nucleotides are TGCGCCAGCAGCCTAACGTCCAGGGGGGAGGAAAAACTGTTTTTT. Its translation: CASSLTSRGEEKLFF.

The chain couples TRBV20-1 to TRBJ2-3; 10 bases are shared with TRBD1. The CDR3 contains 16 residues. Germline V gene lookup returns CDR1 DFQATT and CDR2 SNEGSKA (reference sequence). With 3 bases clipped from V and 0 bases from J, the junction kept 6 bases outside the gene matches. CDR3 sequence (DNA): TGCAGTGCTAGTCAGGACAGGGGGGTGAGCACAGATACGCAGTATTTT. Translation gives CSASQDRGVSTDTQYF.

This clone was counted only a few times. At the DNA level, this CDR3 is encoded by other sequences in the same sample as well. V gene TRBV29-1 combines with J gene TRBJ2-5; 7 bases agree with TRBD2. The CDR3 length is 12 residues. The germline V gene has CDR1 SQVTM and CDR2 ANQGSEA. The V and J ends lost 6 bases and 1 base, in that order; junction bases with no gene match: 2. CDR3 nucleotides: TGCAGCGTCGGGGGGATCCAAGAGACCCAGTACTTC. Encoded protein: CSVGGIQETQYF.

To note about this clone: The identical CDR3 is also encoded by other nucleotide sequences in the sample. This chain uses TRBV15 with TRBJ1-3; a weak D match, TRBD1 (5 bases). Per the germline V gene, CDR1 is LNHNV and CDR2 is YYDKDF (reference sequence). Between the trimmed V and J ends, which lost 0 bases and 4 bases, there was a span of 10 bases. The CDR3 covers 15 residues. The CDR3 DNA reads as TGTGCCACCAGCAGAGATAGGGGTTCGGGAAACACCATATATTTT. Translated: CATSRDRGSGNTIYF.

The genes are TRBV7-9 and TRBJ1-6; perhaps TRBD1 as D (6 bases). CDR1 and CDR2 from the germline V gene are SEHNR and FQNEAQ (reference sequence). The CDR3 is made up of 15 amino acids. Trimming cost V 1 base and J 5 bases, with 9 bases left between them. The chain's CDR3 is CASSLGGLNNSPLHF. For the CDR3, the DNA is TGTGCCAGCAGCTTAGGGGGGCTGAATAATTCACCCCTCCACTTT.

This sequence joins TRBV6-5 and TRBJ1-5, with 7 bases lining up with TRBD1. Trimming removed 8 bases from V and 0 bases from J; junction bases left unmatched: 7. The germline V gene has CDR1 MNHEY and CDR2 SVGAGI. CDR3 length: 15 residues. CDR3 nucleotide sequence: TGTGCCAGCGCGACAGGGAGTTATAGCAATCAGCCCCAGCATTTT. Its protein product is CASATGSYSNQPQHF.

This clone was observed a single time. The rearrangement uses TRBV6-5 and TRBJ2-2; 8 bases align to TRBD1. The CDR3 totals 15 residues. Losses at the gene ends were 6 bases for V and 6 bases for J; bases not matched to a gene: 9. CDR1 and CDR2 (germline): MNHEY, SVGAGI. Here the CDR3 reads CASRAPGQVAGELFF. CDR3 in DNA: TGTGCCAGCAGAGCCCCGGGACAGGTTGCCGGGGAGCTGTTTTTT.